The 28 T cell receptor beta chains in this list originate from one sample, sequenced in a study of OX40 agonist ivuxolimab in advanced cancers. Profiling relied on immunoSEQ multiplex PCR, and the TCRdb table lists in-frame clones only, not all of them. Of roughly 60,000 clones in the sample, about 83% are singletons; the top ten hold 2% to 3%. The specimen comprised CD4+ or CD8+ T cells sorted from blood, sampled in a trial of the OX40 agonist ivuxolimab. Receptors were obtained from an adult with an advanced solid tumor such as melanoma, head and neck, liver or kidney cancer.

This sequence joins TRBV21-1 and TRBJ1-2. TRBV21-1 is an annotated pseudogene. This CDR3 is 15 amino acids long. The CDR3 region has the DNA TGTGCCAGCAGCAAAACCGGCCGGAGGGGCTATGGCTACACCTTC. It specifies CASSKTGRRGYGYTF.

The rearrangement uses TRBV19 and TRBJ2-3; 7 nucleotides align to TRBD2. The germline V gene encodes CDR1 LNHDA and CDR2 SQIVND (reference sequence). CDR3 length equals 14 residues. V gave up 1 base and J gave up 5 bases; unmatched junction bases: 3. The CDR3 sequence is CASSIAGGGDTQYF. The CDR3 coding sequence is TGTGCCAGTAGTATAGCGGGGGGTGGAGATACGCAGTATTTT.

This CDR3 reads CASSSRDRGIYEQYF. For the CDR3, the DNA is TGTGCCAGCAGCTCGCGGGACAGGGGCATCTACGAGCAGTACTTC. This chain links TRBV6-1 with TRBJ2-7, with TRBD1 matching over 10 bases. The CDR3 covers 15 residues. The germline V gene has CDR1 MNHNS and CDR2 SASEGT. V lost 6 bases to trimming and J lost 3 bases; unmatched junction nucleotides: 8.

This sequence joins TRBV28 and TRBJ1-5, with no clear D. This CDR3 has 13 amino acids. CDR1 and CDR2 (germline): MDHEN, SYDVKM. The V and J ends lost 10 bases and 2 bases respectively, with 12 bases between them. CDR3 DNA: TGTGCCACGTACCGGGTGGGCAATCAGCCCCAGCATTTT. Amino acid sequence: CATYRVGNQPQHF.

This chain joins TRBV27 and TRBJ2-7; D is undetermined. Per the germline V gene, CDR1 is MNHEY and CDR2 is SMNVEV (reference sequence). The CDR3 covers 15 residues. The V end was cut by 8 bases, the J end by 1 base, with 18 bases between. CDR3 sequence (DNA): TGTGCCAGCCTGGGAAACCCCGTTCCTTCCTACGAGCAGTACTTC. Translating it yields CASLGNPVPSYEQYF.

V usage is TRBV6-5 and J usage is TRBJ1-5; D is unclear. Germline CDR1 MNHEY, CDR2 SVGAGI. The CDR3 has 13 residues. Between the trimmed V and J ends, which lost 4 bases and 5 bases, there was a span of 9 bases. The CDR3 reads CASSSKPDQPQHF. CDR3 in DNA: TGTGCCAGCAGTTCCAAGCCAGATCAGCCCCAGCATTTT.

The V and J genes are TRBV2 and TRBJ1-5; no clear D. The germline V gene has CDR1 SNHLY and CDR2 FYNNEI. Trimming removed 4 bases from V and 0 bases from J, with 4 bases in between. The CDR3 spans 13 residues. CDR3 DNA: TGTGCCAGCAGTGTCAATAGCAATCAGCCCCAGCATTTT. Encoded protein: CASSVNSNQPQHF.

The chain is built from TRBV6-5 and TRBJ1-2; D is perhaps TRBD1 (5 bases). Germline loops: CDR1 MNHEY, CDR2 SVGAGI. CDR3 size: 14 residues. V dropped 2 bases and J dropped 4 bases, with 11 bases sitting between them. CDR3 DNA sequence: TGTGCCAGCAGTTACGGGGACGGATTCTATGGCTACACCTTC. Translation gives CASSYGDGFYGYTF.

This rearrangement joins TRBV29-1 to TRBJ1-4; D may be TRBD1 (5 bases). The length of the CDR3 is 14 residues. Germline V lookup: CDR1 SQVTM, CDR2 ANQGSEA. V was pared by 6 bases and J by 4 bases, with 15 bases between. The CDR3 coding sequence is TGCAGCGTCAAGAAAGGGGTTCATAATGAAAAACTGTTTTTT. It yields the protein CSVKKGVHNEKLFF.

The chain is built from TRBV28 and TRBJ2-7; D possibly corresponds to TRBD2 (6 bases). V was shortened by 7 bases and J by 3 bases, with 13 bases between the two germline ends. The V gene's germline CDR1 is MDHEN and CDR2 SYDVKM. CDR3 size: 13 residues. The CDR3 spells CASISSGDYEQYF. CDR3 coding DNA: TGTGCCAGCATTTCTTCGGGGGACTACGAGCAGTACTTC.

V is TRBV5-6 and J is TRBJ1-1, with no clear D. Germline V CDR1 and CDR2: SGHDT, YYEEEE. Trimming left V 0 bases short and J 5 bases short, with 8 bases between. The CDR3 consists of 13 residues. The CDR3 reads CASSLVPETEAFF. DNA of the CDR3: TGTGCCAGCAGCTTGGTCCCGGAAACTGAAGCTTTCTTT.

CDR3 DNA sequence: TGCGCCAGCAGCTTGGGACAGGGTACGAACACCGGGGAGCTGTTTTTT. Amino acids: CASSLGQGTNTGELFF. The rearrangement uses TRBV5-1 and TRBJ2-2; 7 positions match TRBD1. The CDR3 contains 16 residues. Germline loops: CDR1 SGHRS, CDR2 YFSETQ. J was trimmed by 0 bases and V by 0 bases; bases with no gene match: 2.

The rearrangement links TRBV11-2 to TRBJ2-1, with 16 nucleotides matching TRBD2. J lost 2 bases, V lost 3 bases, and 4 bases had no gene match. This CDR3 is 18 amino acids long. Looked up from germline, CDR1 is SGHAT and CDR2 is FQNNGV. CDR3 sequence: CASSFGTSGGDTYNEQFF. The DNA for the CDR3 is TGTGCCAGCAGCTTCGGGACTAGCGGGGGGGATACCTACAATGAGCAGTTCTTC.

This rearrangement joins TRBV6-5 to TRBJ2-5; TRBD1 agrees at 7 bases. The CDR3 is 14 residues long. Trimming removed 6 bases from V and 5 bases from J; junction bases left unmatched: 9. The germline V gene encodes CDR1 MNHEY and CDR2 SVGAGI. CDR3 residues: CASRRQGVGETQYF. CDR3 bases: TGTGCCAGCAGGCGTCAGGGGGTTGGGGAGACCCAGTACTTC.

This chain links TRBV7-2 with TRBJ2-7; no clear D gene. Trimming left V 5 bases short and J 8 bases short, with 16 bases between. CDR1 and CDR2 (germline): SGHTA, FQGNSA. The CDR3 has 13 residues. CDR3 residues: CASSANYQAKQYF. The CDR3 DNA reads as TGTGCCAGCAGCGCCAATTACCAGGCTAAGCAGTACTTC.

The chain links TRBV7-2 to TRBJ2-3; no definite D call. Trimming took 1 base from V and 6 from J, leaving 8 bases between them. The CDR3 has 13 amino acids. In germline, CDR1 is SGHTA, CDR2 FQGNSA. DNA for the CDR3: TGTGCCAGCAGCTTAGATTGGCGCGATACGCAGTATTTT. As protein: CASSLDWRDTQYF.

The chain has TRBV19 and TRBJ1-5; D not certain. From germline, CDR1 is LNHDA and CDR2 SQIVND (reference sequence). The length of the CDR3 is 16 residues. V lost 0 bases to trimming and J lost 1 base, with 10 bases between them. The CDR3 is CASSIDRGGSNQPQHF. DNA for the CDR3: TGTGCCAGTAGTATAGATCGGGGAGGGAGCAATCAGCCCCAGCATTTT. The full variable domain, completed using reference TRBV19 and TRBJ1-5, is DGGITQSPKYLFRKEGQNVTLSCEQNLNHDAMYWYRQDPGQGLRLIYYSQIVNDFQKGDIAEGYSVSREKKESFPLTVTSAQKNPTAFYLCASSIDRGGSNQPQHFGDGTRLSIL.

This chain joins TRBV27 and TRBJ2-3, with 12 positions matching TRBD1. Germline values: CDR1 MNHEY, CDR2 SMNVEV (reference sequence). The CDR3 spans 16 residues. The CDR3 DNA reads TGTGTTACGCACGACACGGGACAGGGGGCGGGAGATACGCAGTATTTT. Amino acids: CVTHDTGQGAGDTQYF.

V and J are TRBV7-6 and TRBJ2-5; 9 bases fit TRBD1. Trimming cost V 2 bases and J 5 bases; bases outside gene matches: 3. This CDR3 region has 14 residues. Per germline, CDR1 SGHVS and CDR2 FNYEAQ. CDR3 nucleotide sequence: TGTGCCAGCAGCTTAACAGGGGGCTGGGAGACCCAGTACTTC. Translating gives CASSLTGGWETQYF.

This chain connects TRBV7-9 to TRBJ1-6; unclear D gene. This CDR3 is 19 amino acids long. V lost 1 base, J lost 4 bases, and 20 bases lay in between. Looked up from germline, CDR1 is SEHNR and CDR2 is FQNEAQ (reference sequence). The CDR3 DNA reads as TGTGCCAGCAGCTTAGAGTCGGGTTACCAACCTTCTTATAATTCACCCCTCCACTTT. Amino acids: CASSLESGYQPSYNSPLHF.

The CDR3 nucleotides read TGTGCCAGCAGCTTAAGTACCGGGGAGCTGTTTTTT. Translation: CASSLSTGELFF. V gene TRBV7-9 combines with J gene TRBJ2-2; no reliable D call. The CDR3 consists of 12 residues. Trimming removed 2 bases at V and 5 bases at J, with 3 bases between. Germline lookup yields CDR1 SEHNR and CDR2 FQNEAQ (reference sequence).

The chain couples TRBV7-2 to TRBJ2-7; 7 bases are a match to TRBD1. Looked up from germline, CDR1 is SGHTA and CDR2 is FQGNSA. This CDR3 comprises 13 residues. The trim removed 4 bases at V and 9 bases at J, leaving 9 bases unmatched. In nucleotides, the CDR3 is TGTGCCAGCAGCTCATACGACAGGGAAGGGCAGTACTTC. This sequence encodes CASSSYDREGQYF.

The CDR3 loop reads CASSSQQMSSYNEQFF. CDR3 in DNA: TGCGCCAGCAGTTCTCAGCAGATGAGCTCCTACAATGAGCAGTTCTTC. The chain joins TRBV5-1 to TRBJ2-1, with D unresolved. Trimming stripped 5 bases from V and 0 bases from J, with 15 bases between. This CDR3 is built from 16 residues. CDR1 is SGHRS and CDR2 is YFSETQ in the germline V gene.

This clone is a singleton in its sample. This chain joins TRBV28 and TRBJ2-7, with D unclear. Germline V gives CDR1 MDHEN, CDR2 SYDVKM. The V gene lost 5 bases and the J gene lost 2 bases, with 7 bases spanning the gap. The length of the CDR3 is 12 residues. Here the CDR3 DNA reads TGTGCCAGCAGTACGTCTGCCTACGAGCAGTACTTC. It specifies CASSTSAYEQYF.

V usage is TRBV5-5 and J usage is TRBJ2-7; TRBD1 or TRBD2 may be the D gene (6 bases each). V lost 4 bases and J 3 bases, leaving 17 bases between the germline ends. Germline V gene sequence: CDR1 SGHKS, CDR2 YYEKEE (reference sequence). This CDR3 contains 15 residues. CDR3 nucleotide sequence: TGTGCCAGCAGCACCGAGGGGGGATATGGCTACGAGCAGTACTTC. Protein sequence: CASSTEGGYGYEQYF.

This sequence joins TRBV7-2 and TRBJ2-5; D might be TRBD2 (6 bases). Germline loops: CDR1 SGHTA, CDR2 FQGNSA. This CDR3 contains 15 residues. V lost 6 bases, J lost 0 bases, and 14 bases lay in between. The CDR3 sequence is CASSRVRGDQETQYF. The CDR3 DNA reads TGTGCCAGCAGTCGGGTCCGCGGGGACCAAGAGACCCAGTACTTC.

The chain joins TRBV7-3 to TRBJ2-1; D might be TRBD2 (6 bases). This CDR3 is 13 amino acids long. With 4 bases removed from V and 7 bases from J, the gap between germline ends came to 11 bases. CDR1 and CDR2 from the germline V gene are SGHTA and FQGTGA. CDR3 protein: CASSSFGSNEQFF. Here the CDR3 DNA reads TGTGCCAGCAGCTCGTTCGGGAGTAATGAGCAGTTCTTC.

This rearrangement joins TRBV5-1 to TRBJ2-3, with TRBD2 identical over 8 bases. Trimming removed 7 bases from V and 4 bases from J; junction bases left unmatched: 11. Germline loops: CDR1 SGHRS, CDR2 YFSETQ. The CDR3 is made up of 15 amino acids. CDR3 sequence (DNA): TGCGCCAGCTCAGGCGGGGGGTCAATCGCAGATACGCAGTATTTT. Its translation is CASSGGGSIADTQYF.